The rows below give T cell receptor beta chains drawn from one sample of a study of B cell selection in AIRE deficiency. TCRdb keeps only in-frame clones here, not all; method: immunoSEQ multiplex PCR. Of tens of thousands of clones listed, 95% to 98% are singletons. The source material was conventional CD4+ T cells sorted from PBMCs. These receptors were obtained from a human donor with AIRE deficiency. CDR3s include the opening cysteine and the closing phenylalanine or tryptophan. The order of the fields is clone size, J gene, V gene, D gene, CDR3 protein, CDR3 DNA. D genes are given only for firm matches. Size is stated for part of the rows, as once, few or many counts, or as a class when the clone is expanded.

size: NA; J: TRBJ2-1; V: TRBV29-1; D: NA; CDR3: CSVDRAPREQFF; DNA: TGCAGCGTTGATCGGGCACCCCGGGAGCAGTTCTTC
size: NA; J: TRBJ2-5; V: TRBV5-1; D: NA; CDR3: CASSLFTGQETQYF; DNA: TGCGCCAGCAGCTTATTCACAGGCCAAGAGACCCAGTACTTC
size: NA; J: TRBJ2-1; V: TRBV28; D: NA; CDR3: CASSLYREGPYNEQFF; DNA: TGTGCCAGCAGTTTATACAGGGAAGGCCCCTACAATGAGCAGTTCTTC
size: NA; J: TRBJ1-5; V: TRBV28; D: NA; CDR3: CASSFYWDMDNQPQHF; DNA: TGTGCCAGCAGTTTTTATTGGGACATGGACAATCAGCCCCAGCATTTT
size: NA; J: TRBJ2-4; V: TRBV28; D: TRBD2; CDR3: CASSLSTSGLAKNIQYF; DNA: TGTGCCAGCAGTCTATCGACTAGCGGGCTAGCCAAAAACATTCAGTACTTC
size: NA; J: TRBJ1-1; V: TRBV18; D: NA; CDR3: CASSPFRNTEAFF; DNA: TGTGCCAGCTCACCATTCCGAAACACTGAAGCTTTCTTT
size: NA; J: TRBJ2-1; V: TRBV7-3; D: TRBD2; CDR3: CASSRTSGYNEQFF; DNA: TGTGCCAGCAGCAGGACTAGCGGATACAATGAGCAGTTCTTC
size: NA; J: TRBJ2-5; V: TRBV7-3; D: TRBD1; CDR3: CASSADRDETQYF; DNA: TGTGCCAGCAGCGCCGACAGGGATGAGACCCAGTACTTC
size: NA; J: TRBJ2-7; V: TRBV11-3; D: NA; CDR3: CASKPGTGSSYEQYF; DNA: TGTGCCAGCAAACCCGGGACGGGAAGCTCCTACGAGCAGTACTTC
size: NA; J: TRBJ2-1; V: TRBV4-3; D: NA; CDR3: CASSQDRLRTSSYNEQFF; DNA: TGCGCCAGCAGCCAAGATCGCTTACGTACTAGCTCCTACAATGAGCAGTTCTTC
size: NA; J: TRBJ2-7; V: TRBV7-2; D: TRBD1; CDR3: CASSLATGGSYEQYF; DNA: TGTGCCAGCAGCTTAGCTACAGGGGGCTCCTACGAGCAGTACTTC
size: NA; J: TRBJ2-5; V: TRBV5-1; D: TRBD2; CDR3: CASSLGGTSGTETQYF; DNA: TGCGCCAGCAGCTTGGGCGGGACTAGCGGGACCGAGACCCAGTACTTC
size: NA; J: TRBJ2-1; V: TRBV27; D: NA; CDR3: CASNRLAPLNRAPSQYNEQFF; DNA: TGTGCCAGCAACCGACTGGCCCCTCTCAATCGGGCGCCCTCTCAATACAATGAGCAGTTCTTC
size: NA; J: TRBJ1-4; V: TRBV6-1; D: NA; CDR3: CASSVRGYEKLFF; DNA: TGTGCCAGCAGTGTTAGAGGGTATGAAAAACTGTTTTTT
size: NA; J: TRBJ1-6; V: TRBV7-8; D: NA; CDR3: CASSQPESNSPLHF; DNA: TGTGCCAGCAGCCAACCGGAGAGCAACTCACCCCTCCACTTT
size: once; J: TRBJ2-1; V: TRBV28; D: TRBD2; CDR3: CASRVIAGGYEQFF; DNA: TGTGCCAGCAGGGTCATAGCGGGAGGGTATGAGCAGTTCTTC
size: few; J: TRBJ2-1; V: TRBV9; D: NA; CDR3: CASSVGERSSYNEQFF; DNA: TGTGCCAGCAGCGTAGGCGAGCGGAGCTCCTACAATGAGCAGTTCTTC
size: NA; J: TRBJ1-5; V: TRBV7-9; D: NA; CDR3: CASSLDDQPQHF; DNA: TGTGCCAGCAGCCTCGACGATCAGCCCCAGCATTTT
size: NA; J: TRBJ1-5; V: TRBV7-6; D: NA; CDR3: CASSNHEGQPQHF; DNA: TGTGCCAGCAGCAATCACGAGGGTCAGCCCCAGCATTTT
size: once; J: TRBJ2-1; V: TRBV19; D: NA; CDR3: CASSRARDNTYNEQFF; DNA: TGTGCCAGTAGCCGCGCCCGGGACAACACCTACAATGAGCAGTTCTTC
size: NA; J: TRBJ2-7; V: TRBV19; D: TRBD2; CDR3: CASSIDRAGAQEQYF; DNA: TGTGCCAGTAGTATAGATCGAGCGGGAGCGCAGGAGCAGTACTTC
size: NA; J: TRBJ2-2; V: TRBV14; D: NA; CDR3: CASSQKVKSPGTGELFF; DNA: TGTGCCAGCAGCCAAAAAGTTAAAAGTCCTGGCACCGGGGAGCTGTTTTTT
size: NA; J: TRBJ2-1; V: TRBV7-2; D: TRBD2; CDR3: CASSLLAGTSYNEQFF; DNA: TGTGCCAGCAGCTTGCTAGCGGGAACCTCCTACAATGAGCAGTTCTTC
size: once; J: TRBJ2-7; V: TRBV7-2; D: TRBD1; CDR3: CASSLIPIQGEEQYF; DNA: TGTGCCAGCAGCTTAATCCCAATTCAGGGGGAAGAGCAGTACTTC
size: NA; J: TRBJ2-4; V: TRBV19; D: NA; CDR3: CASSIEGNIQYF; DNA: TGTGCCAGTAGTATTGAGGGAAACATTCAGTACTTC
size: NA; J: TRBJ2-3; V: TRBV7-9; D: TRBD2; CDR3: CASSLGIAGRTDTQYF; DNA: TGTGCCAGCAGCTTAGGTATAGCGGGGCGCACAGATACGCAGTATTTT
size: NA; J: TRBJ2-2; V: TRBV10-1; D: TRBD1; CDR3: CASSERTGDTGELFF; DNA: TGCGCCAGCAGTGAAAGGACAGGGGACACCGGGGAGCTGTTTTTT
size: NA; J: TRBJ2-3; V: TRBV18; D: TRBD2; CDR3: CASSPPSGASTDTQYF; DNA: TGTGCCAGCTCACCACCCAGCGGGGCAAGCACAGATACGCAGTATTTT
size: once; J: TRBJ1-2; V: TRBV28; D: NA; CDR3: CASSLRDYGYTF; DNA: TGTGCCAGCAGTTTAAGGGACTATGGCTACACCTTC
size: NA; J: TRBJ1-5; V: TRBV4-1; D: NA; CDR3: CASSPGQINQPQHF; DNA: TGCGCCAGCAGCCCTGGACAGATAAATCAGCCCCAGCATTTT
size: NA; J: TRBJ1-1; V: TRBV5-1; D: NA; CDR3: CASSLAGRANTEAFF; DNA: TGCGCCAGCAGCTTGGCCGGCAGGGCGAACACTGAAGCTTTCTTT
size: NA; J: TRBJ1-1; V: TRBV15; D: TRBD1; CDR3: CATSRPGQDTEAFF; DNA: TGTGCCACCAGCAGACCCGGACAGGACACTGAAGCTTTCTTT
size: NA; J: TRBJ2-2; V: TRBV19; D: TRBD1; CDR3: CASKDRGVAGELFF; DNA: TGTGCCAGTAAGGACAGGGGGGTGGCCGGGGAGCTGTTTTTT
size: NA; J: TRBJ1-4; V: TRBV7-9; D: NA; CDR3: CASSPLGEKLFF; DNA: TGTGCCAGCAGCCCACTAGGTGAAAAACTGTTTTTT
size: NA; J: TRBJ2-1; V: TRBV7-2; D: NA; CDR3: CASSLAPGTPFF; DNA: TGTGCCAGCAGCTTAGCCCCAGGGACGCCGTTCTTC
size: NA; J: TRBJ2-7; V: TRBV18; D: TRBD1; CDR3: CASSRDRGRGEQYF; DNA: TGTGCCAGCTCACGGGACAGGGGGCGAGGCGAGCAGTACTTC
size: once; J: TRBJ2-7; V: TRBV28; D: TRBD1; CDR3: CASSPPGQPRSNSYEQYF; DNA: TGTGCCAGCAGTCCCCCGGGACAGCCACGAAGTAACTCCTACGAGCAGTACTTC
size: NA; J: TRBJ2-4; V: TRBV19; D: NA; CDR3: CASILRDNPPKNIQYF; DNA: TGTGCCAGTATTCTCCGGGACAATCCCCCCAAAAACATTCAGTACTTC
size: NA; J: TRBJ2-2; V: TRBV5-6; D: TRBD1; CDR3: CASSLYDRDNTGELFF; DNA: TGTGCCAGCAGCTTGTACGACAGGGATAACACCGGGGAGCTGTTTTTT
size: NA; J: TRBJ2-7; V: TRBV18; D: TRBD2; CDR3: CASSPRLAGASSEHEQYF; DNA: TGTGCCAGCTCACCGCGGCTAGCGGGAGCTTCCTCGGAACACGAGCAGTACTTC
size: NA; J: TRBJ2-7; V: TRBV6-1; D: NA; CDR3: CASSGTPDLGEQYF; DNA: TGTGCCAGCAGTGGAACCCCCGATCTCGGAGAGCAGTACTTC
size: NA; J: TRBJ2-7; V: TRBV27; D: TRBD1; CDR3: CASSRSTQGNEQYF; DNA: TGTGCCAGCAGCCGATCTACACAGGGGAATGAGCAGTACTTC
size: NA; J: TRBJ2-1; V: TRBV5-1; D: TRBD2; CDR3: CASTLTSGLILGYNEQFF; DNA: TGCGCCAGCACTCTGACTAGCGGCCTAATCTTGGGGTACAATGAGCAGTTCTTC
size: NA; J: TRBJ1-1; V: TRBV29-1; D: TRBD1; CDR3: CSVSYRGTEAFF; DNA: TGCAGCGTGAGCTACAGGGGAACTGAAGCTTTCTTT
size: NA; J: TRBJ2-2; V: TRBV9; D: TRBD2; CDR3: CASSTEGLAGFTGELFF; DNA: TGTGCCAGCAGCACCGAGGGACTAGCGGGATTTACCGGGGAGCTGTTTTTT
size: NA; J: TRBJ2-7; V: TRBV6-5; D: NA; CDR3: CASGPESGGSYEQYF; DNA: TGTGCCAGCGGACCAGAAAGCGGCGGCTCCTACGAGCAGTACTTC
size: NA; J: TRBJ2-1; V: TRBV5-1; D: TRBD2; CDR3: CASFLRAGGPGNEQFF; DNA: TGCGCCAGTTTTCTCCGAGCGGGAGGGCCAGGCAATGAGCAGTTCTTC
size: NA; J: TRBJ1-5; V: TRBV6-5; D: NA; CDR3: CASSYSASNQPQHF; DNA: TGTGCCAGCAGTTACTCGGCTAGCAATCAGCCCCAGCATTTT
size: NA; J: TRBJ2-1; V: TRBV9; D: NA; CDR3: CASSVGRDSNEQFF; DNA: TGTGCCAGCAGCGTAGGGCGGGACAGCAATGAGCAGTTCTTC
size: once; J: TRBJ1-2; V: TRBV7-9; D: NA; CDR3: CASSPNTDSGYGYTF; DNA: TGTGCCAGCAGCCCAAATACGGACAGCGGCTATGGCTACACCTTC
size: NA; J: TRBJ1-5; V: TRBV10-3; D: NA; CDR3: CAISGDTYQPQHF; DNA: TGTGCCATCAGTGGGGACACGTATCAGCCCCAGCATTTT
size: NA; J: TRBJ2-7; V: TRBV7-9; D: TRBD2; CDR3: CASSRRLAGGSYEQYF; DNA: TGTGCCAGCAGCCGTCGACTAGCGGGAGGGTCCTACGAGCAGTACTTC
size: NA; J: TRBJ1-1; V: TRBV5-6; D: NA; CDR3: CASSPVPGAGEAFF; DNA: TGTGCCAGCAGCCCGGTTCCGGGGGCAGGTGAAGCTTTCTTT
size: NA; J: TRBJ2-7; V: TRBV28; D: TRBD1; CDR3: CASRAPGQGTYEQYF; DNA: TGTGCCAGCAGGGCTCCGGGACAGGGGACATACGAGCAGTACTTC